These 22 T cell receptor beta chains originate from one sample sequenced in a study of blood T cell dynamics during melanoma immunotherapy. Indicated time point: pre-treatment baseline. Here immunoSEQ multiplex PCR was the method, and the copy in TCRdb shows in-frame clones only, minus some. The table lists 6,000 to 8,000 clones, 80% to 85% of them singletons. The sample in question was blood, obtained from a patient treated with checkpoint blockade. The receptors stem from a human donor with melanoma.

The V gene is TRBV28, the J gene TRBJ2-7, with D possibly matching TRBD2 (6 bases). The CDR3 runs to 16 residues. Looked up from germline, CDR1 is MDHEN and CDR2 is SYDVKM. Trimming pared 5 bases from V and 3 bases from J, leaving 20 bases between. The CDR3 protein is CASSPAATGVRYEQYF. CDR3 nucleotides: TGTGCCAGCAGTCCCGCCGCGACGGGGGTGCGCTACGAGCAGTACTTC.

The chain couples TRBV12-5 to TRBJ2-7; 9 bases align to TRBD1. J lost 2 bases, V lost 2 bases, and 7 bases had no gene match. The CDR3 consists of 16 residues. Germline lookup yields CDR1 LGHNT and CDR2 FRNRAP. The CDR3, as DNA: TGTGCTAGTGGTTTGCCCCGGACAGGGGCTACCTACGAGCAGTACTTC. As protein: CASGLPRTGATYEQYF. Complete variable domain (other parts from reference TRBV12-5 and TRBJ2-7): DARVTQTPRHKVTEMGQEVTMRCQPILGHNTVFWYRQTMMQGLELLAYFRNRAPLDDSGMPKDRFSAEMPDATLATLKIQPSEPRDSAVYFCASGLPRTGATYEQYFGPGTRLTVT.

J is TRBJ1-2 and V is TRBV7-9; D is perhaps TRBD1 (5 bases). This CDR3 region has 12 residues. Germline CDR1 SEHNR, CDR2 FQNEAQ (reference sequence). V shed 8 bases and J shed 6 bases, with 13 bases lying between them. CDR3 sequence reads: CASREGFDGYTF. DNA of the CDR3: TGTGCCAGCCGCGAGGGGTTTGATGGCTACACCTTC. Full variable domain (missing parts from reference TRBV7-9 and TRBJ1-2): DTGVSQNPRHKITKRGQNVTFRCDPISEHNRLYWYRQTLGQGPEFLTYFQNEAQLEKSRLLSDRFSAERPKGSFSTLEIQRTEQGDSAMYLCASREGFDGYTFGSGTRLTVV.

The genes are TRBV19 and TRBJ2-7; possible D gene TRBD1, 6 bases. This CDR3 region has 15 residues. With 5 bases removed from V and 2 bases from J, the gap between germline ends came to 16 bases. Germline lookup yields CDR1 LNHDA and CDR2 SQIVND (reference sequence). CDR3 nucleotides: TGTGCCAGTAGTCTCTACGGGACACCTACCTACGAGCAGTACTTC. Its translation is CASSLYGTPTYEQYF.

The chain carries TRBV6-6 and TRBJ1-1; TRBD1 matches at 8 bases. This CDR3 contains 15 residues. In germline, CDR1 is MNHNY, CDR2 SVGAGI (reference sequence). J lost 0 bases, V lost 6 bases, and 6 bases had no gene match. The DNA for the CDR3 is TGTGCCAGCAGCCACACGACAGGGGTGAACACTGAAGCTTTCTTT. Translation: CASSHTTGVNTEAFF.

This chain uses TRBV28 with TRBJ2-7, with 12 nucleotides matching TRBD2. Looked up from germline, CDR1 is MDHEN and CDR2 is SYDVKM. V gave up 8 bases and J gave up 5 bases; unmatched junction bases: 7. The CDR3 loop spans 14 amino acids. The CDR3 DNA reads TGTGCCAGCGTTCTAGCGGGAGGGCGCGACGAGCAGTACTTC. It yields the protein CASVLAGGRDEQYF.

This clone was found a few times. The rearrangement links TRBV19 to TRBJ1-2; D ambiguous. Germline V gene sequence: CDR1 LNHDA, CDR2 SQIVND (reference sequence). Trimming took off 5 bases at V and 0 bases at J, with 13 bases between the two ends. The CDR3 totals 15 residues. The DNA for the CDR3 is TGTGCCAGTAGTCAACAAGGACGGTCTAACTATGGCTACACCTTC. It translates to CASSQQGRSNYGYTF.

In this sample, this clone turned up once. CDR3 residues: CASREDRVAEAFF. The CDR3 region has the DNA TGTGCCAGCAGAGAAGACAGGGTGGCTGAAGCTTTCTTT. This chain links TRBV28 with TRBJ1-1, with 7 bases fitting TRBD1. Germline assignment: CDR1 MDHEN and CDR2 SYDVKM. Trimming at V came to 6 bases and at J to 6 bases, leaving 7 bases not matched to a gene. This CDR3 region has 13 residues. Looking up the rest from reference TRBV28 and TRBJ1-1 gives the full variable domain: DVKVTQSSRYLVKRTGEKVFLECVQDMDHENMFWYRQDPGLGLRLIYFSYDVKMKEKGDIPEGYSVSREKKERFSLILESASTNQTSMYLCASREDRVAEAFFGQGTRLTVV.

The rearrangement joins TRBV6-6 to TRBJ1-4; 8 nucleotides line up with TRBD1. CDR3 length: 14 amino acids. Per germline, CDR1 MNHNY and CDR2 SVGAGI (reference sequence). V lost 6 bases to trimming and J lost 5 bases; unmatched junction nucleotides: 5. CDR3 DNA: TGTGCCAGCAGGGAGAACAGGGGGAATGAAAAACTGTTTTTT. As protein: CASRENRGNEKLFF.

A remark on this clone: Other DNA variants within this sample encode the same CDR3. CDR3 residues: CASSSGGQPQHF. The CDR3, as DNA: TGTGCCAGCAGTTCAGGGGGTCAGCCCCAGCATTTT. This chain connects TRBV6-5 to TRBJ1-5, with 7 bases that match TRBD1. This CDR3 is 12 amino acids long. J gave up 6 bases and V 4 bases, and 0 bases lay outside the gene matches. Per the germline V gene, CDR1 is MNHEY and CDR2 is SVGAGI.

The chain couples TRBV7-9 to TRBJ1-1; 9 bases map to TRBD1. Per the germline V gene, CDR1 is SEHNR and CDR2 is FQNEAQ (reference sequence). Trimming removed 5 bases from V and 3 bases from J; junction bases left unmatched: 7. The CDR3 has 15 amino acids. The CDR3 nucleotides read TGTGCCAGCAGCCTACAGGGGGCGCGGTACACTGAAGCTTTCTTT. Translating it yields CASSLQGARYTEAFF.

The gene calls are TRBV11-2 and TRBJ1-1; D remains unclear. CDR1 and CDR2 (germline): SGHAT, FQNNGV. CDR3 length: 13 residues. V was trimmed by 5 bases and J by 4 bases, leaving 11 bases between them. The CDR3 coding sequence is TGTGCCAGCAGCCCGCTACAAGCCACTGAAGCTTTCTTT. Translated, it gives CASSPLQATEAFF.

The chain links TRBV28 to TRBJ2-7; TRBD1 aligns across 9 bases. The germline CDR1 and CDR2 sequences are MDHEN and SYDVKM. This CDR3 has 13 amino acids. Trimming cost V 5 bases and J 4 bases; bases outside gene matches: 3. The CDR3 bases are TGTGCCAGCAGTATGGGACAGGGATACGAGCAGTACTTC. Translated: CASSMGQGYEQYF.

This chain joins TRBV19 and TRBJ2-5, with D possibly being TRBD1 or TRBD2 (5 bases each). The J call may be mistaken, given a closer DNA end match to TRBJ2-7. This CDR3 contains 14 residues. CDR1 LNHDA and CDR2 SQIVND come from the germline V gene (reference sequence). The CDR3 nucleotides are TGTGCCAGTCGAATCGGGGCGGGTCCCTACGAGCAGTACTTC. Amino acids: CASRIGAGPYEQYF.

V usage is TRBV23-1 and J usage is TRBJ2-7; the D is unclear. TRBV23-1 is recorded as an ORF, its role being uncertain. The CDR3 is 17 amino acids. The V and J ends lost 6 bases and 3 bases respectively, with 24 bases between them. Written as DNA, the CDR3 is TGCGCCAGCAGCCCCAACGGACCTGCCTGTACCTTCTACGAGCAGTACTTC. This translates into CASSPNGPACTFYEQYF.

The chain couples TRBV7-3 to TRBJ1-6; D perhaps matches TRBD1 (5 bases). This CDR3 has 14 amino acids. The V gene's germline CDR1 is SGHTA and CDR2 FQGTGA. V lost 1 base and J lost 7, with 8 bases in between. The CDR3 region has the DNA TGTGCCAGCAGCTTAAATGCAGGGAATTCACCCCTCCACTTT. Translated: CASSLNAGNSPLHF.

The chain recombines TRBV6-6 with TRBJ2-7; no clear D. The CDR3 extends over 13 amino acids. V was clipped by 3 bases and J by 7 bases, with 13 bases between them. Germline V lookup: CDR1 MNHNY, CDR2 SVGAGI (reference sequence). The CDR3 loop reads CASSYEWAPEQYF. For the CDR3, the DNA is TGTGCCAGCAGTTATGAGTGGGCCCCGGAGCAGTACTTC.

The V and J genes are TRBV30 and TRBJ1-5; D remains ambiguous. Germline V gives CDR1 GTSNPN, CDR2 SVGIG (reference sequence). The CDR3 contains 14 residues. V was cut by 1 base and J by 4 bases, with 11 bases left in between. CDR3 DNA sequence: TGTGCCTGGAGTGAGGGAGAGGAGAATCAGCCCCAGCATTTT. This encodes CAWSEGEENQPQHF.

This chain connects TRBV7-3 to TRBJ2-7; D is perhaps TRBD1 (6 bases). V lost 5 bases, J lost 7 bases, and 12 bases lay in between. The CDR3 totals 12 residues. Germline values: CDR1 SGHTA, CDR2 FQGTGA. The CDR3 nucleotides read TGTGCCAGCAGCCCAGGGACAAGGGAGCAGTACTTC. It is translated as CASSPGTREQYF.

This chain connects TRBV27 to TRBJ2-5; a weak D match, TRBD2 (5 bases). The end of the DNA fits TRBJ2-7 better, so the J call may be wrong. The CDR3 runs 15 residues. The germline V gene has CDR1 MNHEY and CDR2 SMNVEV (reference sequence). The CDR3 sequence: CASSLGWESRYEQYF. As DNA, the CDR3 is TGTGCCAGCAGTTTAGGGTGGGAGTCCCGCTACGAGCAGTACTTC.

V and J are TRBV7-7 and TRBJ2-7, with TRBD1 as a possible D gene (6 bases). The CDR3 extends over 13 amino acids. V lost 5 bases to trimming and J lost 5 bases, with 13 bases between them. The germline V gene encodes CDR1 SSHAT and CDR2 FNYEAQ (reference sequence). CDR3 nucleotide sequence: TGTGCCAGCAGCCCCGGGACACTCCACGAGCAGTACTTC. This codes for CASSPGTLHEQYF.

This chain connects TRBV27 to TRBJ1-4, with D unclear. Germline V gene data show CDR1 as MNHEY and CDR2 as SMNVEV (reference sequence). V was pared by 1 base and J by 3 bases, with 15 bases between. This CDR3 comprises 17 residues. The CDR3 here is CASSLYQPERPNEKLFF. As DNA, the CDR3 is TGTGCCAGCAGTTTATATCAACCCGAAAGACCTAATGAAAAACTGTTTTTT.